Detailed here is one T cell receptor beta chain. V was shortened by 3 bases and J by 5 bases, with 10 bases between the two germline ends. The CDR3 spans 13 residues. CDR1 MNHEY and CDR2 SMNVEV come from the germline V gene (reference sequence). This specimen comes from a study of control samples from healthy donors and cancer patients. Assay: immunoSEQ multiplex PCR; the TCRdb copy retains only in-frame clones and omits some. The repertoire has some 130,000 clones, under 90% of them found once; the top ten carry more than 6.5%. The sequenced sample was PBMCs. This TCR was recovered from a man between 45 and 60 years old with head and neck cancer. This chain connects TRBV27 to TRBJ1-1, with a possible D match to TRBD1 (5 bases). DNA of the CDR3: TGTGCCAGCAGTTTGGCACGGGGGACTGAAGCTTTCTTT. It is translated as CASSLARGTEAFF.